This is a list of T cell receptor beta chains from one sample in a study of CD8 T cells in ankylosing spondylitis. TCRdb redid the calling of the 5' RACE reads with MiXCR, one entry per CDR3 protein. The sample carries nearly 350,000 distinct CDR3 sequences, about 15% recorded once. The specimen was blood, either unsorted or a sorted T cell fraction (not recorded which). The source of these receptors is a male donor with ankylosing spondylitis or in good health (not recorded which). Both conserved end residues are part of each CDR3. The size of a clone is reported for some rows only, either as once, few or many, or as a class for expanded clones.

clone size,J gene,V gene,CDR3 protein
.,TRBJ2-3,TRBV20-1,CSAPLAASTDTQYF
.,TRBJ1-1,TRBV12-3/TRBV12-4,CASTVLQGAPEAFF
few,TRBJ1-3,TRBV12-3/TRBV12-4,CASSFAGSPGNTIYF
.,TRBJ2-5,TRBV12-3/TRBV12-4,CASSLDAKLAGDSLGETQYF
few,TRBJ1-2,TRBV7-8,CASSPVKWGYTF
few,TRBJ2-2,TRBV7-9,CASSLKWGDTGELFF
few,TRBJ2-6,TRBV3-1,CASSPLSRVLTF
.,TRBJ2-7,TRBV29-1,CSVRRSYEQYF
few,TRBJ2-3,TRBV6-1,CASRKTGARDTQYF
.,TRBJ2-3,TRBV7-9,CVSRLAEFTDTQYF
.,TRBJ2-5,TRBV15,CATSRDWGSETQYF
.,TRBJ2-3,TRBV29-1,CSVDDRGQTDTQYF
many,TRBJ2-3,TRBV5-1,CASSLGRERQVQTGRSTDTQYF
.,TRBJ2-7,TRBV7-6,CASSRRTSGYEQYF
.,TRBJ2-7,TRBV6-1,CASSEVVGTGDEQYF
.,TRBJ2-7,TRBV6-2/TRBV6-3,CASSYSRAAYEQYF
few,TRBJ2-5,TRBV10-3,CAISEYRDSQETQYF
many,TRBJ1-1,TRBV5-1,CASSRQLMNTEAFF
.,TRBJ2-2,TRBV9,CASSVVQGSSGELFF
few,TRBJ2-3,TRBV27,CASSPQTGKGTDTQYF
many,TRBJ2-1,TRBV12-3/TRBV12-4,CASSYGGSSYNEQFF
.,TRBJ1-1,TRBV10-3,CAISAQDGEAFF
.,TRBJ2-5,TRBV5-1,CASRTSGGPGETQYF
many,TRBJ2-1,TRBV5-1,CASRPEGIGEQFF
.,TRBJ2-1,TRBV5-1,CASSSGGLSSYNEQFF
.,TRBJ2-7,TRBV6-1,CASSGKGPDYEQYF
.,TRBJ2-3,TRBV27,CASTDRTTSTDTQYF
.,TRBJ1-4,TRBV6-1,CASSTRTGASYEKLFF
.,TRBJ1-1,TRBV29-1,CSVPGQAMNTEAFF
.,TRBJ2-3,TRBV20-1,CSLRVFRQGTDTQYF
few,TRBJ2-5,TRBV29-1,CSVRVGGQGETQYF
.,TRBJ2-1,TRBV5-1,CASSLGSGREQFF
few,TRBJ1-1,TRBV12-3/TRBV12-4,CASSSRQDTEAFF
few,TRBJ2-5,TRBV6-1,CASSDRDRGRETQYF
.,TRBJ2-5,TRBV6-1,CASSDGGQLGETQYF
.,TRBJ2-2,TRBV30,CAWSRLAGITGELFF
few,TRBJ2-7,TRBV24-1,CATREAAPGCEQYF
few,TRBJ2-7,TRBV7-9,CASSSRDRSYEQYF
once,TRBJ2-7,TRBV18,CASSAGPHYEQYF
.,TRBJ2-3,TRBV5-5,CASSLNRGRGASTDTQYF
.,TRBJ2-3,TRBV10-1,CASSRQATDTQYF
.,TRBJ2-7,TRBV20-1,CSARLAGAYEQYF
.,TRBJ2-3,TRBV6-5,CASSYGQGADTQYF
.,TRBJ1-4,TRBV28,CASSFSGSNEKLFF